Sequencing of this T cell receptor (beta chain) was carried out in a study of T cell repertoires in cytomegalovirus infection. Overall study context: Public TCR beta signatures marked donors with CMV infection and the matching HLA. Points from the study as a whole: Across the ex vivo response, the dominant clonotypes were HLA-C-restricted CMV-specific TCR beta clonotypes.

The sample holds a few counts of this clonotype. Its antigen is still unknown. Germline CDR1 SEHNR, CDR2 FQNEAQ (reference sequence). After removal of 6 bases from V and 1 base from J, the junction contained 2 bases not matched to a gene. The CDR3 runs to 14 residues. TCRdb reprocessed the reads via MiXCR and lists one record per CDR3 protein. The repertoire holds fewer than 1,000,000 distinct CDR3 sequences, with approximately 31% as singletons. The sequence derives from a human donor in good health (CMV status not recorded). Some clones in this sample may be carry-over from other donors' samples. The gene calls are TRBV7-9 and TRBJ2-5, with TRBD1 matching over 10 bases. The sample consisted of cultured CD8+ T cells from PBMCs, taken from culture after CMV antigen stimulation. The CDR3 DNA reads TGTGCCAGCAGAAGACAGGGGGCCCAAGAGACCCAGTACTTC. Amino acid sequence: CASRRQGAQETQYF.